This entry features one T cell receptor beta chain sequence. TCRdb processed the 5' RACE reads anew with MiXCR; each CDR3 protein has one entry. This table holds about 520,000 distinct CDR3 sequences, approximately 22% found once. The sample belongs to a study of identical twins. CDR3 length: 17 residues. Germline V lookup: CDR1 SEHNR, CDR2 FQNEAQ (reference sequence). The V gene lost 5 bases and the J gene lost 2 bases, with 20 bases spanning the gap. This sample also appeared in a second study, on T cells expressing NK-cell markers.

This TCR came from a woman younger than 35 in good health. The sequencing input was CD4+ T cells sorted from blood. The chain uses TRBV7-9 and TRBJ2-3, with unresolved D. CDR3 protein: CASSPQVRVYTTDTQYF. CDR3 nucleotides: TGTGCCAGCAGCCCCCAGGTCAGAGTCTATACCACAGATACGCAGTATTTT.